This record covers a single T cell receptor (beta chain). Its antigen is still unknown. An approximately 210 ng quantity of DNA, roughly 30,000 T cell genomes, went into the sorted-subset replicate PCRs. Sequencing used immunoSEQ multiplex PCR; TCRdb keeps in-frame clones, though not all of them. In the table there are about 1,800,000 clones, roughly 94% of which are singletons. These data originate in a study of shared clonotypes between healthy human individuals. The study's findings and limits: Naive CD4 clonotypes overlapped across a few donors at 4.5% to 5.5%. Limited genetic and exposure-history diversity came from having few donors. Rarefaction revealed incomplete sorted-subset sequencing despite large depth.

Naive CD8 cells comprised CD45RO-negative, CCR7-positively selected cells, excluding terminally differentiated effector memory CD45RA+ cells. This CDR3 has 15 residues. The V segment lost 6 bases and the J segment 0 bases; nucleotides outside the gene matches: 6. Germline lookup yields CDR1 SGHDT and CDR2 YYEEEE. The receptor was derived from a young man in good health. The material sequenced was naive CD8+ T cells sorted from blood. V and J are TRBV5-6 and TRBJ2-1, with 7 bases that match TRBD2. CDR3 sequence reads: CASTNGGSSYNEQFF. In DNA, the CDR3 is TGTGCCAGCACGAACGGGGGGAGCTCCTACAATGAGCAGTTCTTC.